This T cell receptor (beta chain) was found in a study of T cells in severe cutaneous drug reactions. Turning to the study itself: Enrolled patients had probable or definite SJS/TEN or DRESS per RegiSCAR.

The patients sequenced had a carbamazepine-induced Stevens-Johnson syndrome or toxic epidermal necrolysis reaction. Bulk and single-cell libraries used iRepertoire multiplex PCR with TCR subtype-specific primers. Reanalyzing the multiplex PCR reads, TCRdb keeps one entry per CDR3 protein, without DNA. This table lists several thousand distinct CDR3 sequences. The CDR3 loop spans 14 amino acids. Looked up from germline, CDR1 is SNHLY and CDR2 is FYNNEI. The sequenced sample was PBMCs. This chain connects TRBV2 to TRBJ2-1; TCRdb picks TRBD2, but there is no DNA to check that call. The TCR was taken from a human donor with a severe cutaneous adverse drug reaction. The CDR3 reads CASSSGSSYNEQFF.